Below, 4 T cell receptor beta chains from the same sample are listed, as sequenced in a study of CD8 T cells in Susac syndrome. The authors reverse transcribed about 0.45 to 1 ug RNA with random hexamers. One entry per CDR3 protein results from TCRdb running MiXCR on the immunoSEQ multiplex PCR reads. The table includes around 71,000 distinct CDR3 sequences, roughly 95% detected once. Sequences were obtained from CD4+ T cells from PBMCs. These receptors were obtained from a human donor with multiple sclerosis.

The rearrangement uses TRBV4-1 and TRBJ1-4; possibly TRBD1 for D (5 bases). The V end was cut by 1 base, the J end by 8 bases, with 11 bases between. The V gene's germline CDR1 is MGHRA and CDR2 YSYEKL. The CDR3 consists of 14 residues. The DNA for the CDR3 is TGCGCCAGCAGCCAAGTTGCAGGGTTGGAAAAACTGTTTTTT. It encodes CASSQVAGLEKLFF.

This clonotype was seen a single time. CDR3 sequence (DNA): TGTGCCAGCAGTCTCGGCTTCACGGCAGAATCACCCCTCCACTTT. Its translation is CASSLGFTAESPLHF. The J gene is TRBJ1-6, the V gene TRBV6-6; D gene uncertain. The CDR3 is made up of 15 amino acids. Germline V gene sequence: CDR1 MNHNY, CDR2 SVGAGI (reference sequence). Deletions cut 5 bases from V and 10 bases from J, with 18 bases between.

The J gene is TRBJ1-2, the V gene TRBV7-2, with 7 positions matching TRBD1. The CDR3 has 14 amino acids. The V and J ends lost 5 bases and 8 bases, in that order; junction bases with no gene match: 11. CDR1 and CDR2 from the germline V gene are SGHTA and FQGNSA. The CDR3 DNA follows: TGTGCCAGCAGCCCCCTCCCCGGCAGGGGGGGCTACACCTTC. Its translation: CASSPLPGRGGYTF. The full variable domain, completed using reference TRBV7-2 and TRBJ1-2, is GAGVSQSPSNKVTEKGKDVELRCDPISGHTALYWYRQSLGQGLEFLIYFQGNSAPDKSGLPSDRFSAERTGGSVSTLTIQRTQQEDSAVYLCASSPLPGRGGYTFGSGTRLTVV.

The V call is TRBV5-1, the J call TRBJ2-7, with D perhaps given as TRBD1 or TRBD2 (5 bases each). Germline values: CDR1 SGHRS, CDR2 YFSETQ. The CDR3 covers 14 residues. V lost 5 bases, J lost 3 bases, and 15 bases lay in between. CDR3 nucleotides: TGCGCCAGCAGTCCGATAGGGGACGGCTACGAGCAGTACTTC. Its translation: CASSPIGDGYEQYF.